This T cell receptor beta chain was observed in a study of blood T cells in healthy people across ages. Whole-study context: Through template switching, about one barcoded beta molecule was captured per two T cells, as measured in model experiments.

Through a sample-barcoded 5' primer and a J-beta primer mix, a second PCR was run for roughly 7 to 12 cycles. TCRdb called the 5' RACE reads again in MiXCR, with one record for every CDR3 protein. The sample includes hundreds of thousands of distinct CDR3 sequences, roughly 43% of them seen just once. The amount of total RNA extracted per sample was at least 5.5 micrograms. Germline CDR1 is DFQATT and CDR2 is SNEGSKA (reference sequence). The CDR3 covers 13 residues. Losses at the gene ends were 5 bases for V and 4 bases for J; bases not matched to a gene: 7. This TCR was sampled from a man older than 75 in good health. Input material: blood. This chain links TRBV20-1 with TRBJ1-2; 7 nucleotides agree with TRBD1. For the CDR3, the DNA is TGCAGTGCTGGCGCCGGGACAGTCTATGGCTACACCTTC. Its protein product is CSAGAGTVYGYTF.